This TCR beta chain was recovered during a study of blood T cell repertoires in COVID-19. Study-wide background: Samples came from the United States, Italy and Spain, spanning acute and convalescent COVID-19. T cells, B-cell-depleted T cells, or PBMCs provided the cDNA or gDNA that served as material.

Trimming removed 2 bases from V and 7 bases from J, with 15 bases in between. CDR1 KGHSH and CDR2 LQKENI come from the germline V gene. The CDR3 is 16 residues long. Sequencing was performed with immunoSEQ multiplex PCR; in TCRdb, only in-frame clones are kept and a portion is missing. The table has about 220,000 clones, approximately 85% seen once; the top ten hold 2.4%. A Seattle source enrolled patients during active infection and followed them longitudinally. This clonotype was sampled from a woman aged 70-85 years with COVID-19, enrolled during active disease. J is TRBJ1-6 and V is TRBV18, with D perhaps matching TRBD1 (5 bases). Sequenced sample: peripheral blood. The CDR3 is CASSPVGGAVNSPLHF. Here the CDR3 DNA reads TGTGCCAGCTCACCAGTCGGGGGAGCAGTCAATTCACCCCTCCACTTT.